This T cell receptor (beta chain) was profiled in a study of cytomegalovirus exposure and HLA in healthy donors. General study points: Follow-up analysis later connected one missense variant in DCLRE1C with trimming of TCR beta V- and J-genes. In an earlier analysis, productive rearrangement rates for most beta V segments clustered near 87% or 30%. In a later analysis, HLA-associated beta chains showed higher expansion and lower generation probabilities than comparable chains.

With regard to this clone: Its antigen is undetermined.

The germline CDR1 and CDR2 sequences are SNHLY and FYNNEI. The CDR3 covers 14 residues. V lost 1 base and J lost 4, with 7 bases in between. PCR primers comprised 60 Vbeta and 13 Jbeta primers. Produced via immunoSEQ multiplex PCR; TCRdb's table is partial and in-frame only. The repertoire holds 120,000 or so clones, with about three quarters as singletons. Donors likely had unrecorded immune exposures despite being nominally healthy when sampled. The chain links TRBV2 to TRBJ2-2; the D is unclear. The TCR comes from a woman in her fifties or sixties in good health and CMV-seropositive. Input material: PBMCs. The DNA of the CDR3 is TGTGCCAGCAGTGAAGTTGACTTCACCGGGGAGCTGTTTTTT. This sequence encodes CASSEVDFTGELFF.